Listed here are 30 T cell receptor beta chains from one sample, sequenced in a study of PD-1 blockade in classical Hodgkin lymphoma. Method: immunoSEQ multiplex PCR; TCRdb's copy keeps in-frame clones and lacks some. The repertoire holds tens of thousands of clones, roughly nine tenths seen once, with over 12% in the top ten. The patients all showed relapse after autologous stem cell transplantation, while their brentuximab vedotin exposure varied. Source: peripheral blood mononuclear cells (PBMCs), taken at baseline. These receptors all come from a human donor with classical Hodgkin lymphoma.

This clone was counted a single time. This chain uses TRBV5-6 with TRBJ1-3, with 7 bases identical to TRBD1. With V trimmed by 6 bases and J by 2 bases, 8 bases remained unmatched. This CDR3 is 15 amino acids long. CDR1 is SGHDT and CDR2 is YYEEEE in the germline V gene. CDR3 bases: TGTGCCAGCAACATCCGAGGGGGCACTGGAAACACCATATATTTT. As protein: CASNIRGGTGNTIYF. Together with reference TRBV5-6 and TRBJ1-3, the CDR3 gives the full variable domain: DAGVTQSPTHLIKTRGQQVTLRCSPKSGHDTVSWYQQALGQGPQFIFQYYEEEERQRGNFPDRFSGHQFPNYSSELNVNALLLGDSALYLCASNIRGGTGNTIYFGEGSWLTVV.

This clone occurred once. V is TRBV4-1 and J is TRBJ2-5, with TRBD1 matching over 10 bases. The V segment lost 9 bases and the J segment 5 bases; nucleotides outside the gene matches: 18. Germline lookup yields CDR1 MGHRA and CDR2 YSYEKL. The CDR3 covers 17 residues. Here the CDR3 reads CASPAGTGVQPSETQYF. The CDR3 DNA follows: TGCGCCAGTCCAGCAGGGACAGGGGTTCAGCCCAGTGAGACCCAGTACTTC.

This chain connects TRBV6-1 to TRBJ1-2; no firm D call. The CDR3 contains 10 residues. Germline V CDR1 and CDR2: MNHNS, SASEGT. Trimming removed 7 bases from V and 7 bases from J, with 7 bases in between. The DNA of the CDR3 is TGTGCCAGCACCGGGATTGGCTACACCTTC. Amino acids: CASTGIGYTF.

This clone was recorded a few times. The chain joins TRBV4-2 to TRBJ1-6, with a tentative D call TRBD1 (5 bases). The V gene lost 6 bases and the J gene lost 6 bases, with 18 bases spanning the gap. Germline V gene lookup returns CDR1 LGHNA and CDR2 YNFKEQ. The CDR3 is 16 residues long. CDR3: CASRQSPQGVNSPLHF. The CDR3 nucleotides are TGTGCCAGCAGGCAGTCCCCGCAAGGGGTTAATTCACCCCTCCACTTT.

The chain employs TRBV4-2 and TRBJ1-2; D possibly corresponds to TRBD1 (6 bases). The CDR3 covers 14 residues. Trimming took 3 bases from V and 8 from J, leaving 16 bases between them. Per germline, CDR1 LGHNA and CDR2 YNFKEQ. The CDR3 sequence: CASSQEQGGTGYTF. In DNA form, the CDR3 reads TGTGCCAGCAGCCAGGAACAGGGAGGGACGGGCTACACCTTC.

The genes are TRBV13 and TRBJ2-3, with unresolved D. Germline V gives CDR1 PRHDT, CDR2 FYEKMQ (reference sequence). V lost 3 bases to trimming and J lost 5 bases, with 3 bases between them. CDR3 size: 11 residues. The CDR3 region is CASSLLDTQYF. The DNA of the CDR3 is TGTGCCAGCAGCTTGTTAGATACGCAGTATTTT.

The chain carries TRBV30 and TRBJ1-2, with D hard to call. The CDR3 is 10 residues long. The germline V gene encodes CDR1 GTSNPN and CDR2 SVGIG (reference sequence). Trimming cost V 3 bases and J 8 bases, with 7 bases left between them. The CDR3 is CAWRMGGYTF. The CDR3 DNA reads TGTGCCTGGAGGATGGGGGGCTACACCTTC.

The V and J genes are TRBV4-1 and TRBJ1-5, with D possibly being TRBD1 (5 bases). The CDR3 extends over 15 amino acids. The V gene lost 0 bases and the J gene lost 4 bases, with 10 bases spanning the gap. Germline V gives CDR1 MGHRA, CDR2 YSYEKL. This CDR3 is CASSQESRQNQPQHF. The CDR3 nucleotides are TGCGCCAGCAGCCAAGAGTCCCGACAGAATCAGCCCCAGCATTTT.

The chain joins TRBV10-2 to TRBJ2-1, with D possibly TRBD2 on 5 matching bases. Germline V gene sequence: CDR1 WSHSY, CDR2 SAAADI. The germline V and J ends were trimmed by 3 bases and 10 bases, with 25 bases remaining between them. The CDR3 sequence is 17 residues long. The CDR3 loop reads CASSDGSGSGWSNEQFF. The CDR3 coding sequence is TGCGCCAGCAGTGACGGGTCAGGTTCGGGGTGGAGTAACGAGCAGTTCTTC.

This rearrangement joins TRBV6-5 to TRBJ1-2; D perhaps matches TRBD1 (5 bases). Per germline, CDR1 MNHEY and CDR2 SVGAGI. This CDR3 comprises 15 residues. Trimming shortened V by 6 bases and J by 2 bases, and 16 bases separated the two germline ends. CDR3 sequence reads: CASSLSRGTNYGYTF. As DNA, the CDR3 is TGTGCCAGCAGCCTATCCCGGGGGACCAACTATGGCTACACCTTC.

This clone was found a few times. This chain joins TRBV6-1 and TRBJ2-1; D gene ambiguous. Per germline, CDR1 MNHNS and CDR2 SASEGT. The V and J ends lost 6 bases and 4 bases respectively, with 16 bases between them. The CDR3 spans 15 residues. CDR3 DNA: TGTGCCAGCAGCGAACACCCCGAGCCTTACAATGAGCAGTTCTTC. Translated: CASSEHPEPYNEQFF.

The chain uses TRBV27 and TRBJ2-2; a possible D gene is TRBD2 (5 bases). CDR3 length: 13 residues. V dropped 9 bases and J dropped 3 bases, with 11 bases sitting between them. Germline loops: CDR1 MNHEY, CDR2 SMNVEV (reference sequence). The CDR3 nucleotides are TGTGCCAGTGGAGGTTGGGACACCGGGGAGCTGTTTTTT. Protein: CASGGWDTGELFF.

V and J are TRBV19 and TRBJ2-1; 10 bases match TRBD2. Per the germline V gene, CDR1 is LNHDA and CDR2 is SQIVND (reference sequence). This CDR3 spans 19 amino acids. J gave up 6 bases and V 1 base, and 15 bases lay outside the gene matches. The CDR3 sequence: CASSIVSGGLGSEGNEQFF. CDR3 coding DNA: TGTGCCAGTAGTATAGTTAGCGGGGGGTTAGGATCGGAAGGCAATGAGCAGTTCTTC.

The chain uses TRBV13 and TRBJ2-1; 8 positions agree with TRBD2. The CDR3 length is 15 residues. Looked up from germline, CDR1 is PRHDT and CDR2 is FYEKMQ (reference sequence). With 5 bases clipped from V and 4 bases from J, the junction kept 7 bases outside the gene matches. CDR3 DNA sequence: TGTGCCAGCAGCCCCCGGACTAGCAGGTACAATGAGCAGTTCTTC. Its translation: CASSPRTSRYNEQFF.

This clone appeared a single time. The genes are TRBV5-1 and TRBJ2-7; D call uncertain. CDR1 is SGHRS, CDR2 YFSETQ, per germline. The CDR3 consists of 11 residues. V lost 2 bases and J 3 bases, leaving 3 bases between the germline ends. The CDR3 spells CASSLHYEQYF. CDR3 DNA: TGCGCCAGCAGCTTACACTACGAGCAGTACTTC.

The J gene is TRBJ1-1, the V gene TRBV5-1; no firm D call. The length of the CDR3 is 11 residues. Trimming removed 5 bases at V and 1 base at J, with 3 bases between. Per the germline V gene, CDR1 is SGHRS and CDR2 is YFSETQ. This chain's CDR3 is CASSENTEAFF. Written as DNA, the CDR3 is TGCGCCAGCAGTGAGAACACTGAAGCTTTCTTT.

The CDR3 DNA follows: TGTGCCAGCAGCTTGGGGTCGGTAGCCAAAAACATTCAGTACTTC. Translated: CASSLGSVAKNIQYF. V and J are TRBV5-4 and TRBJ2-4; D unclear. The CDR3 consists of 15 residues. The V end was cut by 0 bases, the J end by 0 bases, with 7 bases between. Germline loops: CDR1 SGHNT, CDR2 YYREEE (reference sequence).

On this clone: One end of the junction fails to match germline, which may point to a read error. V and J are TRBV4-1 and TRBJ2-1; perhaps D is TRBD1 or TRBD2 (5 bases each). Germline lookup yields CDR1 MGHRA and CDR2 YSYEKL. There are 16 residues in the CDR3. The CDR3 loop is CASSQAPGTTYNEQFF. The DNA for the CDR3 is TGCGCCAGCAGTCAAGCCCCCGGGACCACCTACAATGAGCAGTTCTTC.

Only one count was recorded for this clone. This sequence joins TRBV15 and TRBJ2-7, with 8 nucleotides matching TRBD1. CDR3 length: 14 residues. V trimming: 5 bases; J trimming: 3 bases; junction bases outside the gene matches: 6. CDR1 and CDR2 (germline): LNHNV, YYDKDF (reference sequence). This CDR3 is CATSGDRFVYEQYF. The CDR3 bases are TGTGCCACCAGCGGGGACAGGTTTGTCTACGAGCAGTACTTC.

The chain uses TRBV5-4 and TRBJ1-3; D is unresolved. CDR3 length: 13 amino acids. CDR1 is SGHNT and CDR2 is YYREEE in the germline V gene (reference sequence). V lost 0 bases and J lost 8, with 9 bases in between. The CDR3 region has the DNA TGTGCCAGCAGCTTGGCCGGGGTGGACACCATATATTTT. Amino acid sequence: CASSLAGVDTIYF.

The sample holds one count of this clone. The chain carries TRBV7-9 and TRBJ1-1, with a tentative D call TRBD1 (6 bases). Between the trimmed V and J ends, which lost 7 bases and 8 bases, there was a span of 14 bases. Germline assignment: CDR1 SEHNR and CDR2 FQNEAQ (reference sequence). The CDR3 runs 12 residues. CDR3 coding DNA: TGTGCCAGCACCACAGGGTCCAGGGAAGCTTTCTTT. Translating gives CASTTGSREAFF. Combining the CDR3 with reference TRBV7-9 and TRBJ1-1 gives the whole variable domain DTGVSQNPRHKITKRGQNVTFRCDPISEHNRLYWYRQTLGQGPEFLTYFQNEAQLEKSRLLSDRFSAERPKGSFSTLEIQRTEQGDSAMYLCASTTGSREAFFGQGTRLTVV.

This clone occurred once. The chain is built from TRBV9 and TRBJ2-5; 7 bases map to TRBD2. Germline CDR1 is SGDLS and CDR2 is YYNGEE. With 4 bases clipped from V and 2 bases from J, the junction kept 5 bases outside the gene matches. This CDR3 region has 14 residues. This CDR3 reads CASSPGLGQETQYF. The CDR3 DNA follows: TGTGCCAGCAGCCCAGGACTAGGGCAAGAGACCCAGTACTTC.

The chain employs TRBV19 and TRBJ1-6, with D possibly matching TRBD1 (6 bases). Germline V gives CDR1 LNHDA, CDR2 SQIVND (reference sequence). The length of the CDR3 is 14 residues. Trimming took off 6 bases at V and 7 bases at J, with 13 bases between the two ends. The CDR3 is CASRSQGTNSPLHF. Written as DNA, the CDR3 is TGTGCCAGTAGATCACAGGGAACGAATTCACCCCTCCACTTT.

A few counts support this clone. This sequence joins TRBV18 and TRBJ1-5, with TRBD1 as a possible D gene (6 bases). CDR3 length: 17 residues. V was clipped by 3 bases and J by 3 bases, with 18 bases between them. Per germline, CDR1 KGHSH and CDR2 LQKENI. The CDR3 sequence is CASSPLGHSSSNQPQHF. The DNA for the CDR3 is TGTGCCAGCTCACCCTTGGGACACTCCTCTTCCAATCAGCCCCAGCATTTT.

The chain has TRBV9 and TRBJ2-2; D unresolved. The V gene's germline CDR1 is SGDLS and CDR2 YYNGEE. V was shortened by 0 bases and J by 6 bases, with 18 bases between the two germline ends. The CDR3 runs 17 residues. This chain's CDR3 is CASSVGNVVGKAGELFF. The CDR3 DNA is TGTGCCAGCAGCGTAGGAAACGTGGTAGGGAAGGCCGGGGAGCTGTTTTTT.

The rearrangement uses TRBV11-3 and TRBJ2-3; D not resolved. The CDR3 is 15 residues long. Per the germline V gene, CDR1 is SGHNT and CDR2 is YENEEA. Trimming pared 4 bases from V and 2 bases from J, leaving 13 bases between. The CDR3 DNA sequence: TGTGCCAGCAGCTCGGGTGACCGAGTCACAGATACGCAGTATTTT. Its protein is CASSSGDRVTDTQYF.

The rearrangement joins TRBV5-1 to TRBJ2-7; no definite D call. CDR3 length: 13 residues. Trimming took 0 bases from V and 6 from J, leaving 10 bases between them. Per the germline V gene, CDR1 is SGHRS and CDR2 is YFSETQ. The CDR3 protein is CASSLGVAGEQYF. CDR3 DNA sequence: TGCGCCAGCAGCTTGGGGGTGGCTGGCGAGCAGTACTTC.

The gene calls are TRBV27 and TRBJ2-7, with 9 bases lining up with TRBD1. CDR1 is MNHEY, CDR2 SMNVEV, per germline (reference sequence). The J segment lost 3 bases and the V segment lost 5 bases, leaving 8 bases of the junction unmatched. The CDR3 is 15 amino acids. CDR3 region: CASSMPGQGLYEQYF. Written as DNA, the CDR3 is TGTGCCAGCAGTATGCCGGGACAGGGCCTCTACGAGCAGTACTTC.

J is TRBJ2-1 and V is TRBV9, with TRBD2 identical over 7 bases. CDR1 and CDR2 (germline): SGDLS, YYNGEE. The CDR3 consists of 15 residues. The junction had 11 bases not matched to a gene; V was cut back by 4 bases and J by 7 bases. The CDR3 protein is CASSQTSALGNEQFF. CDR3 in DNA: TGTGCCAGCAGCCAAACTAGCGCTCTGGGAAATGAGCAGTTCTTC. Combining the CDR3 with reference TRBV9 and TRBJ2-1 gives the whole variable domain DSGVTQTPKHLITATGQRVTLRCSPRSGDLSVYWYQQSLDQGLQFLIQYYNGEERAKGNILERFSAQQFPDLHSELNLSSLELGDSALYFCASSQTSALGNEQFFGPGTRLTVL.

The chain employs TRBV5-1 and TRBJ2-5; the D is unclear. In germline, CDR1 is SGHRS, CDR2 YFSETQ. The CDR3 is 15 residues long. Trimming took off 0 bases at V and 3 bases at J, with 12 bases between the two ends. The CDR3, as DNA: TGCGCCAGCAGCTTGGCAGCTAGAGAGGAAGAGACCCAGTACTTC. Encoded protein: CASSLAAREEETQYF.